These 3 T cell receptor beta chains originate from one sample sequenced in a study of blood T cell repertoires in COVID-19. Some clones are missing from TCRdb's copy, which holds only in-frame ones; the method was immunoSEQ multiplex PCR. The data show tens of thousands of clones, 65% to 85% seen once. Sequenced input: peripheral blood. Receptor source: a human donor with active or convalescent COVID-19. The donor label of this sample is uncertain.

This sequence joins TRBV19 and TRBJ2-1; 8 bases are a match to TRBD2. The CDR3 contains 13 residues. After removal of 7 bases from V and 7 bases from J, the junction contained 6 bases not matched to a gene. From germline, CDR1 is LNHDA and CDR2 SQIVND (reference sequence). CDR3 nucleotide sequence: TGTGCCAGTAAGAAGCGGGAGCAGAATGAGCAGTTCTTC. Translating it yields CASKKREQNEQFF.

The V gene is TRBV6-5, the J gene TRBJ2-7, with 9 bases that match TRBD1. The CDR3 runs to 15 residues. Germline V CDR1 and CDR2: MNHEY, SVGAGI. With V trimmed by 2 bases and J by 1 base, 3 bases remained unmatched. CDR3 DNA: TGTGCCAGCAGTTACGGCGGGACAGGGTCCTACGAGCAGTACTTC. It specifies CASSYGGTGSYEQYF.

This clone showed up just a few times. The genes are TRBV7-8 and TRBJ2-3; tentative D call: TRBD2 (6 bases). Germline CDR1 is SGHVS and CDR2 is FQNEAQ. Trimming took 2 bases from V and 9 from J, leaving 15 bases between them. CDR3 length equals 14 residues. CDR3 nucleotides: TGTGCCAGCAGCTTATCCCCGGGACTTGGGACGCAGTATTTT. Its protein is CASSLSPGLGTQYF.